The TCR beta chain under discussion was sequenced for a study of Ad26.COV2.S vaccination and SARS-CoV-2 variants. For the study at large: Ad26.COV2.S shots went into the muscle once or twice, 56 days apart.

This CDR3 region has 16 residues. Trimming took off 4 bases at V and 0 bases at J, with 10 bases between the two ends. Germline V gene lookup returns CDR1 MGHDK and CDR2 SYGVNS. Generated by immunoSEQ multiplex PCR, the TCRdb table keeps only in-frame clones and is missing some. There are around 300,000 clones in the sample; around nine tenths occur only once, and about 11% lies in the top ten. The treatment: some 20 received Ad26.COV2.S at low or high dose, single or two shots; about 5 received placebo; per-sample allocation not given. Day 63 after the first injection of vaccine or placebo was the sampling time. Aged 18-55 years, donor was enrolled in Boston in 2020. In regard to this clone: Its antigen remains unidentified.

Study observations and caveats: Reportedly, after vaccination the spike-specific CD8+ and CD4+ T cell responses displayed substantial breadth. Vaccine and placebo recipients had comparable breadth of non-spike TCRs.

The sample was peripheral blood, taken in a trial of Ad26.COV2.S vaccine versus placebo. This sequence joins TRBV25-1 and TRBJ2-6, with D perhaps matching TRBD1 (5 bases). This TCR came from a person aged 18-65 years who received the Ad26.COV2.S COVID-19 vaccine or a placebo. The CDR3, as DNA: TGTGCCAGCAGTGTCGACAGACACTCTGGGGCCAACGTCCTGACTTTC. Amino acids: CASSVDRHSGANVLTF.